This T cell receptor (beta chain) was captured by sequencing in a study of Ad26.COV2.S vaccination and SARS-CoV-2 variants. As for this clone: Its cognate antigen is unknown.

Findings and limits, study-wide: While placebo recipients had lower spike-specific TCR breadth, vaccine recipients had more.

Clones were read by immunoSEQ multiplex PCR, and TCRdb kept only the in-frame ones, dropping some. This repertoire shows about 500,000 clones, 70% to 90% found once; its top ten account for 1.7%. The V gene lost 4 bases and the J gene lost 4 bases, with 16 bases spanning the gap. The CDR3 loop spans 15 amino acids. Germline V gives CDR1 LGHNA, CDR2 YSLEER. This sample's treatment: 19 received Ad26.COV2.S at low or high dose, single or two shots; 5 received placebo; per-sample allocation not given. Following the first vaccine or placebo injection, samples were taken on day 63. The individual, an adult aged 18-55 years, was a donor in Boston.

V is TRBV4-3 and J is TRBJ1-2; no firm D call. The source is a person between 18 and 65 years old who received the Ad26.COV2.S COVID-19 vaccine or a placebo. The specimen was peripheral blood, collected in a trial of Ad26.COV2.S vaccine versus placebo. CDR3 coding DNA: TGCGCCAGCAGCCCCCGCCTGGACGGTAGCTATGGCTACACCTTC. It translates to CASSPRLDGSYGYTF.